This T cell receptor beta chain was captured by sequencing in a study of metastatic and nonmetastatic thyroid tumors. The overall study: Across peripheral blood and tumor or nodule tissue samples taken from malignant and benign thyroid patients, the repertoires were compared with one another.

TCRdb reprocessed the PCR reads via MiXCR. The sample has approximately 6,600 clones; about 32% are singletons. No treatment of any kind had been given to any patient before thyroid surgery. In this sample, this clone is medium-sized (0.01 to 0.1%). Its target is not known. The germline V gene encodes CDR1 KGHDR and CDR2 SFDVKD. The CDR3 totals 15 residues. V lost 5 bases to trimming and J lost 6 bases, with 15 bases between them. Study-wide findings and caveats: Reportedly, malignant thyroid tumors had significantly higher TCR beta diversity than benign nodules, in blood and tumor.

The receptor comes from a female donor with papillary thyroid cancer or a benign thyroid nodule (not recorded which). Some clones in this sample may be carry-over from other donors' samples. V and J are TRBV24-1 and TRBJ2-2; weak D call: TRBD2 (5 bases). Sequencing was performed on adjacent normal tissue. The CDR3 is CATSGTAAWSGELFF. The CDR3 nucleotides are TGTGCCACCAGTGGGACTGCCGCCTGGTCCGGGGAGCTGTTTTTT.